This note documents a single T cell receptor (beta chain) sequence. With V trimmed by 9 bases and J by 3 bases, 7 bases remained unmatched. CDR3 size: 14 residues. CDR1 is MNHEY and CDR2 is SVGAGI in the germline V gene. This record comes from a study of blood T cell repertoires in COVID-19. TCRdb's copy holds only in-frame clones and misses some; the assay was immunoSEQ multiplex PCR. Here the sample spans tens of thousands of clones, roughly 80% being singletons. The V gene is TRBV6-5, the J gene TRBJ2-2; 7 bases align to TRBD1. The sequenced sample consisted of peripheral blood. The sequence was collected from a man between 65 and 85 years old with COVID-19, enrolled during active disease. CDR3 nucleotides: TGTGCCAGTCAGCAGGGGGAATACACCGGGGAGCTGTTTTTT. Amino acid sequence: CASQQGEYTGELFF.